This TCR beta chain was sequenced for a study of vaccination and CD4 T cells after COVID-19. This clonotype was seen a few times. Its cognate antigen is unknown. The germline V gene has CDR1 SGHTA and CDR2 FQGNSA. Trimming shortened V by 5 bases and J by 7 bases, and 8 bases separated the two germline ends. CDR3 size: 11 residues. Treatment reported: roughly 11-day PBMC culture with coronavirus spike peptide pools or control peptides (ViraFEST assay). The unexposed donor gave CD4+ T cells before the COVID-19 pandemic (2011-2018). The study sequenced cultured CD4+ T cell DNA using the Oncomine TCR Beta short-read assay. TCRdb re-called the PCR reads with MiXCR, one entry per CDR3 protein. This sample yields more than 6,500 distinct CDR3 sequences, of which roughly 36% are seen a single time; less than 35% belongs to the top ten.

The TCR was taken from a human donor in good health. This chain joins TRBV7-2 and TRBJ2-5, with a weak D call TRBD2 (5 bases). The sample taken for sequencing was CD4+ T cells from blood, cultured in vitro. The CDR3 region has the DNA TGTGCCAGCAGCGAGGGTCGGACCCAGTACTTC. Its translation: CASSEGRTQYF.